Listed below are T cell receptor beta chains from one sample, sequenced in a study of T cells expressing NK-cell markers. TCRdb re-called the 5' RACE reads; one entry per CDR3 protein, DNA not given. The listing records hundreds of thousands of distinct CDR3 sequences. The sequencing input was blood T cells: a sorted CD56 or NKG2C T cell subset, CD4+ or CD8+ T cells, or bulk PBMC T cells (not recorded which). The receptors were gathered from a woman between 18 and 69 years old in good health. Both conserved end residues are part of each CDR3.

V,J,CDR3
TRBV12-3/TRBV12-4,TRBJ1-1,CASSFSPNTEAFF
TRBV5-4,TRBJ2-5,CASSRPGGKETQYF
TRBV6-5,TRBJ1-3,CASSYSREPRSGNTIYF
TRBV29-1,TRBJ1-1,CSVGDRAEAFF
TRBV12-3/TRBV12-4,TRBJ1-4,CASSRGQPEKLFF
TRBV6-5,TRBJ2-1,CASSYSRVSEQFF
TRBV4-3,TRBJ1-5,CASSLSPGANQPQHF
TRBV2,TRBJ2-5,CASTRNQETQYF
TRBV24-1,TRBJ2-1,CATSDRSGWTNEQFF
TRBV12-3/TRBV12-4,TRBJ2-5,CASAYRVPPTETQYF
TRBV5-1,TRBJ2-1,CASRGTSGGYNEQFF
TRBV6-1,TRBJ2-3,CASRKGEGTDTQYF
TRBV6-2/TRBV6-3,TRBJ2-1,CASSYGRGGNYNEQFF
TRBV12-3/TRBV12-4,TRBJ1-2,CASSTTGKANYGYTF
TRBV5-4,TRBJ2-3,CASRWTSGGRTDTQYF
TRBV4-1,TRBJ1-3,CASSSPGVRGNTIYF
TRBV12-3/TRBV12-4,TRBJ1-1,CASSLMVAGNTEAFF
TRBV7-9,TRBJ1-2,CASSFRDDYGYTF
TRBV5-1,TRBJ1-4,CASSPPLSTNEKLFF
TRBV12-3/TRBV12-4,TRBJ2-7,CASSPPSGRSYEQYF
TRBV10-3,TRBJ2-1,CAIRLAGNNEQFF
TRBV6-5,TRBJ2-7,CASSFDRDSLYEQYF
TRBV23-1,TRBJ1-4,CANIEAGATNEKLFF
TRBV12-3/TRBV12-4,TRBJ1-1,CASSLGADLEAFF
TRBV7-8,TRBJ2-7,CASSVSGSVNEQYF
TRBV5-1,TRBJ2-1,CASKGPGSYNEQFF
TRBV7-2,TRBJ1-6,CASSPWDSQNSPLHF
TRBV27,TRBJ2-1,CASSLSLGTLGDNEQFF
TRBV20-1,TRBJ2-5,CSASIDQPGIQYF
TRBV29-1,TRBJ1-4,CSAGPRNEKLFF
TRBV5-1,TRBJ2-2,CASTLRRQQERANTGELFF
TRBV11-2,TRBJ2-7,CASSWEYEQYF
TRBV20-1,TRBJ2-1,CSAPHGLSSYNEQFF
TRBV7-9,TRBJ2-7,CASSNRDYEQYF
TRBV28,TRBJ2-7,CASSLRDRGYYEQYF
TRBV6-2/TRBV6-3,TRBJ2-4,CASSYSAQAKNIQYF
TRBV7-8,TRBJ2-3,CASSPGTGRGDTQYF
TRBV29-1,TRBJ2-3,CSVVRSDTQYF
TRBV5-1,TRBJ1-1,CASRKGSNTEAFF
TRBV12-3/TRBV12-4,TRBJ2-1,CASSLSGSPLVEQFF